These 24 T cell receptor beta chains originate from one sample sequenced in a study of CD4 T cells in relation to SARS-CoV-2 and coronaviruses. TCRdb's table, derived via immunoSEQ multiplex PCR, lists solely in-frame clones and lacks some. The table shows about 68,000 clones, with 90% to 95% occurring only once. The unexposed donors gave CD4+ T cells in about 2011-2018, prior to COVID-19. The sequencing sample was made of naive CD4+ T cells from PBMCs. Subset described: naive CD4+ T cells isolated by negative enrichment. These receptors were obtained from a human donor in good health.

The CDR3 DNA reads as TGTGCCAGCAGCTCGGGACTAGCGGGCCACAATGAGCAGTTCTTC. Protein sequence: CASSSGLAGHNEQFF. This rearrangement joins TRBV7-7 to TRBJ2-1; 12 bases match TRBD2. Germline V gene sequence: CDR1 SSHAT, CDR2 FNYEAQ (reference sequence). This CDR3 is 15 amino acids long. V was pared by 4 bases and J by 5 bases, with 3 bases of the junction left unmatched.

This chain joins TRBV14 and TRBJ2-6; D unclear. V lost 4 bases and J 0 bases, leaving 7 bases between the germline ends. Germline loops: CDR1 SGHDN, CDR2 FVKESK. This CDR3 is 15 amino acids long. The CDR3 loop is CASSLNPSGANVLTF. The DNA for the CDR3 is TGTGCCAGCAGCCTCAACCCCTCTGGGGCCAACGTCCTGACTTTC. Full variable domain (outside the CDR3, taken from reference TRBV14 and TRBJ2-6): EAGVTQFPSHSVIEKGQTVTLRCDPISGHDNLYWYRRVMGKEIKFLLHFVKESKQDESGMPNNRFLAERTGGTYSTLKVQPAELEDSGVYFCASSLNPSGANVLTFGAGSRLTVL.

The chain has TRBV4-1 and TRBJ2-2, with 8 bases identical to TRBD2. Germline CDR1 MGHRA, CDR2 YSYEKL. The trim removed 3 bases at V and 5 bases at J, leaving 8 bases unmatched. The CDR3 consists of 16 residues. CDR3 sequence: CASSHGGGLGTGELFF. Written as DNA, the CDR3 is TGCGCCAGCAGCCACGGCGGGGGGCTGGGGACCGGGGAGCTGTTTTTT.

This sequence joins TRBV12-3 or TRBV12-4 and TRBJ1-5, with D hard to call. The length of the CDR3 is 13 residues. Trimming stripped 3 bases from V and 4 bases from J, with 7 bases between. Here the CDR3 reads CASSFERNQPQHF. CDR3 in DNA: TGTGCCAGCAGTTTCGAAAGAAATCAGCCCCAGCATTTT.

The genes are TRBV28 and TRBJ1-1; D is perhaps TRBD1 (5 bases). Germline lookup yields CDR1 MDHEN and CDR2 SYDVKM. Deletions cut 3 bases from V and 1 base from J, with 12 bases between. The CDR3 has 15 residues. In nucleotides, the CDR3 is TGTGCCAGCAGTTTGGGTGGGGGTACGAACACTGAAGCTTTCTTT. This encodes CASSLGGGTNTEAFF.

The CDR3 region is CASSLAGQNTEAFF. In DNA, the CDR3 is TGCGCCAGCAGCTTGGCGGGACAGAACACTGAAGCTTTCTTT. The rearrangement uses TRBV5-1 and TRBJ1-1; weak D call: TRBD1 (6 bases). This CDR3 has 14 residues. V was pared by 0 bases and J by 1 base, with 7 bases between. The germline gives CDR1 SGHRS, CDR2 YFSETQ.

The J gene is TRBJ1-3, the V gene TRBV3-1 (or the pseudogene TRBV3-2), with D uncertain. Per the germline V gene, CDR1 is LGHDT and CDR2 is YNNKEL (reference sequence). Trimming took off 3 bases at V and 0 bases at J, with 6 bases between the two ends. The CDR3 is 14 amino acids. The CDR3 spells CASSQQDSGNTIYF. The CDR3 nucleotides are TGTGCCAGCAGCCAGCAGGACTCTGGAAACACCATATATTTT.

V and J are TRBV4-3 and TRBJ2-3, with TRBD2 matching 9 bases. The CDR3 extends over 15 amino acids. J gave up 4 bases and V 1 base, and 3 bases lay outside the gene matches. Germline V gene lookup returns CDR1 LGHNA and CDR2 YSLEER. The CDR3 region has the DNA TGCGCCAGCAGCCAAGGGGCGGGGGGGCCAGATACGCAGTATTTT. This gives the protein CASSQGAGGPDTQYF.

This chain uses TRBV30 with TRBJ1-1; the D is unclear. The germline V gene encodes CDR1 GTSNPN and CDR2 SVGIG (reference sequence). V was clipped by 3 bases and J by 5 bases, with 13 bases between them. This CDR3 is 13 amino acids long. The CDR3 DNA reads TGTGCCTGGAGAAGTTGGCCGGCTACTGAAGCTTTCTTT. Translated: CAWRSWPATEAFF.

The genes are TRBV6-5 and TRBJ1-1, with D hard to call. The CDR3 has 14 residues. CDR1 and CDR2 from the germline V gene are MNHEY and SVGAGI. Trimming took off 4 bases at V and 7 bases at J, with 16 bases between the two ends. CDR3: CASSSDRVSGEAFF. The CDR3 nucleotides read TGTGCCAGCAGTTCAGACCGGGTTTCTGGTGAAGCTTTCTTT.

The chain carries TRBV11-3 and TRBJ2-2, with 13 bases matching TRBD2. Looked up from germline, CDR1 is SGHNT and CDR2 is YENEEA. V shed 3 bases, J shed 0 bases, and the junction held 10 bases outside the gene matches. This CDR3 spans 20 amino acids. The CDR3 protein is CASSFGTGTSGDSNTGELFF. In DNA form, the CDR3 reads TGTGCCAGCAGCTTCGGAACCGGGACTAGCGGGGATTCGAACACCGGGGAGCTGTTTTTT.

The chain is built from TRBV4-1 and TRBJ2-1; 9 bases align to TRBD2. J gave up 10 bases and V 0 bases, and 13 bases lay outside the gene matches. The CDR3 extends over 17 amino acids. CDR1 is MGHRA, CDR2 YSYEKL, per germline. CDR3 amino acids: CASSQDPTSGPLGEQFF. The CDR3 coding sequence is TGCGCCAGCAGCCAAGACCCGACTAGCGGACCCTTGGGGGAGCAGTTCTTC.

The chain is built from TRBV7-3 and TRBJ2-2, with 12 bases lining up with TRBD2. Unmatched junction bases numbered 14, after V lost 5 bases and J lost 1 base. Germline V gene data show CDR1 as SGHTA and CDR2 as FQGTGA. The CDR3 is 20 amino acids. CDR3 DNA: TGTGCCAGCAGCCTCCTAAGGGGGCTAGCGGGGGGGCGGAACACCGGGGAGCTGTTTTTT. Protein sequence: CASSLLRGLAGGRNTGELFF. Variable domain in full (rest from reference TRBV7-3 and TRBJ2-2): GAGVSQTPSNKVTEKGKYVELRCDPISGHTALYWYRQSLGQGPEFLIYFQGTGAADDSGLPNDRFFAVRPEGSVSTLKIQRTERGDSAVYLCASSLLRGLAGGRNTGELFFGEGSRLTVL.

The chain combines TRBV7-3 with TRBJ2-1, with TRBD2 identical over 12 bases. This CDR3 contains 15 residues. Losses at the gene ends were 2 bases for V and 7 bases for J; bases not matched to a gene: 3. The germline V gene has CDR1 SGHTA and CDR2 FQGTGA. CDR3 sequence reads: CASSLSLAGGNEQFF. The CDR3 DNA follows: TGTGCCAGCAGCTTATCCCTAGCGGGAGGGAATGAGCAGTTCTTC.

The CDR3, as DNA: TGTGCCATGGCGGGACGGGACAGGGGGCGAGGGTCGACTGAAGCTTTCTTT. It specifies CAMAGRDRGRGSTEAFF. This chain uses TRBV10-3 with TRBJ1-1; 12 bases fit TRBD1. V shed 9 bases, J shed 5 bases, and the junction held 16 bases outside the gene matches. The CDR3 extends over 17 amino acids. CDR1 and CDR2 (germline): ENHRY, SYGVKD.

The genes are TRBV12-3 or TRBV12-4 and TRBJ2-3; D gene unclear. V was cut by 2 bases and J by 4 bases, with 7 bases left in between. CDR3 length: 13 residues. In DNA, the CDR3 is TGTGCCAGCAGTTTAAATAGCCCAGATACGCAGTATTTT. It yields the protein CASSLNSPDTQYF.

This chain uses TRBV24-1 with TRBJ2-7, with 10 bases identical to TRBD2. CDR1 KGHDR and CDR2 SFDVKD come from the germline V gene. CDR3 length: 16 residues. Trimming removed 4 bases from V and 5 bases from J; junction bases left unmatched: 10. The DNA for the CDR3 is TGTGCCACCAGTGACACTAGCGGGAAGTCGTCCCACGAGCAGTACTTC. It is translated as CATSDTSGKSSHEQYF.

The V gene is TRBV5-4, the J gene TRBJ2-7; the match to TRBD2 covers 16 bases. Germline trimming cut 3 bases from V and 6 bases from J; bases unmatched to any gene: 3. This CDR3 region has 15 residues. Germline V lookup: CDR1 SGHNT, CDR2 YYREEE (reference sequence). In DNA form, the CDR3 reads TGTGCCAGCAGCTCCGGGACTAGCGGGAGGGGCGAGCAGTACTTC. Its translation: CASSSGTSGRGEQYF.

The rearrangement links TRBV15 to TRBJ1-6; D remains unclear. The V and J ends lost 4 bases and 7 bases respectively, with 17 bases between them. CDR3 length: 16 residues. Germline values: CDR1 LNHNV, CDR2 YYDKDF (reference sequence). CDR3 loop: CATSKSLGSRNSPLHF. As DNA, the CDR3 is TGTGCCACCAGCAAAAGCCTGGGCAGCCGAAATTCACCCCTCCACTTT. The variable domain in full, completed from reference TRBV15 and TRBJ1-6, reads DAMVIQNPRYQVTQFGKPVTLSCSQTLNHNVMYWYQQKSSQAPKLLFHYYDKDFNNEADTPDNFQSRRPNTSFCFLDIRSPGLGDTAMYLCATSKSLGSRNSPLHFGNGTRLTVT.

This clone has a single count. This sequence joins TRBV15 and TRBJ1-2; D unclear. The CDR3 covers 16 residues. The V gene's germline CDR1 is LNHNV and CDR2 YYDKDF (reference sequence). The germline V and J ends were trimmed by 5 bases and 0 bases, with 16 bases remaining between them. CDR3 coding DNA: TGTGCCACCAGCCCCCATGCGGCGGGCGCTAACTATGGCTACACCTTC. Translation gives CATSPHAAGANYGYTF.

The chain recombines TRBV6-6 with TRBJ2-1, with 8 bases identical to TRBD2. The germline gives CDR1 MNHNY, CDR2 SVGAGI (reference sequence). This CDR3 has 16 amino acids. With 6 bases clipped from V and 0 bases from J, the junction kept 7 bases outside the gene matches. The CDR3 is CASSDRGGSSYNEQFF. The CDR3 coding sequence is TGTGCCAGCAGCGACCGCGGGGGGAGCTCCTACAATGAGCAGTTCTTC.

This chain links TRBV5-4 with TRBJ2-1; D possibly uses TRBD1 or TRBD2 (5 bases each). The CDR3 has 15 amino acids. V was pared by 4 bases and J by 0 bases, with 11 bases between. Germline V CDR1 and CDR2: SGHNT, YYREEE (reference sequence). DNA of the CDR3: TGTGCCAGCAGCGGGGACCTCAGCTCCTACAATGAGCAGTTCTTC. Protein sequence: CASSGDLSSYNEQFF.

The chain employs TRBV28 and TRBJ1-4; D gene unclear. The CDR3 is made up of 13 amino acids. Germline values: CDR1 MDHEN, CDR2 SYDVKM. V lost 8 bases to trimming and J lost 5 bases, with 12 bases between them. DNA of the CDR3: TGTGCCAGCCGCTCTCGAAACAATGAAAAACTGTTTTTT. Protein product: CASRSRNNEKLFF.

V usage is TRBV30 and J usage is TRBJ2-3; D is undetermined. Per germline, CDR1 GTSNPN and CDR2 SVGIG (reference sequence). The V gene lost 1 base and the J gene lost 6 bases, with 11 bases spanning the gap. The CDR3 covers 13 residues. CDR3 amino acids: CAWSGRVADTQYF. The CDR3 DNA reads as TGTGCCTGGAGTGGAAGAGTCGCCGATACGCAGTATTTT.